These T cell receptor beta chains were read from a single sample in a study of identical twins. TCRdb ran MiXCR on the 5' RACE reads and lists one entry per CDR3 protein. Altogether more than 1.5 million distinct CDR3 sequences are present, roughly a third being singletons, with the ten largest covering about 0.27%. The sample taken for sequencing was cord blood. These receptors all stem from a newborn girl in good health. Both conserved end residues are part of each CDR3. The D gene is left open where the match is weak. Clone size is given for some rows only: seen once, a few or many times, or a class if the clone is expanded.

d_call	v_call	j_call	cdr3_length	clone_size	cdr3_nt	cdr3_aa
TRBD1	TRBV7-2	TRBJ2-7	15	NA	TGTGCCAGCAGCGAGTCAGGGGGCCGTTCCTACGAGCAGTACTTC	CASSESGGRSYEQYF
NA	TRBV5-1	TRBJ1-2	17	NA	TGCGCCAGCAGCCATTGCCGGGACACCCTGATATGCTATGGCTACACCTTC	CASSHCRDTLICYGYTF
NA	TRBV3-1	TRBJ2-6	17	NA	TGTGCCAGCAGCCAAGACGCCAGAAAGTCTGGGGCCAACGTCCTGACTTTC	CASSQDARKSGANVLTF
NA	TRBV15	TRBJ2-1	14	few	TGTGCCACCAGCAGAGATTTCGACAGTTCTGAGCAGTTCTTC	CATSRDFDSSEQFF
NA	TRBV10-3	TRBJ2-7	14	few	TGTGCCATCAACCGTGGGACGGAATCCTACGAGCAGTACTTC	CAINRGTESYEQYF
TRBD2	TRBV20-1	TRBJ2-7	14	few	TGCAGTGCTAGAGTTGCGGGGGGACACTACGAGCAGTACTTC	CSARVAGGHYEQYF
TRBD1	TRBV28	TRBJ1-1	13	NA	TGTGCCAGCAGGGGACAGGGTGAGGGGGAAGCTTTCTTT	CASRGQGEGEAFF
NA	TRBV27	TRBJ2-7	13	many	TGCGCCAGCAGCCTGAGCTCCTACAATGAGCAGTACTTC	CASSLSSYNEQYF
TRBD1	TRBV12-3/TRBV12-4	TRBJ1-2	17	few	TGTGCCAGCAGTTTGAGGGACAGGGGCCGTCCCCGGGGAGGCTACACCTTC	CASSLRDRGRPRGGYTF
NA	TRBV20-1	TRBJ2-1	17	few	TGCAGTGCTCGCAGCCCATTGGTCGGGGTGTTGTACAATGAGCAGTTCTTC	CSARSPLVGVLYNEQFF
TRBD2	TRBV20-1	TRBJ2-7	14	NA	TGCAGTGCTGGAGAGACTAGCGCAAACTACGAGCAGTACTTC	CSAGETSANYEQYF
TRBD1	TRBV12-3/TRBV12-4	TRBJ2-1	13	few	TGTGCCAGCAGTTTACCTACAGGGGATGAGCAGTTCTTC	CASSLPTGDEQFF
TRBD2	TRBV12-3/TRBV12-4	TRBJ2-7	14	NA	TGTGCCACCTCCCCGACTAGCGTTTACAATGAGCAGTACTTC	CATSPTSVYNEQYF
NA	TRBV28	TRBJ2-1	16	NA	TGTGCCAGCAGTTTCTACCCATTAAGCTCCTACAATGAGCAGTTCTTC	CASSFYPLSSYNEQFF
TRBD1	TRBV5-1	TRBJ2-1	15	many	TGCGCCAGCAGCTCCCGGGACAGGGGCCGTAATGAGCAGTTCTTC	CASSSRDRGRNEQFF
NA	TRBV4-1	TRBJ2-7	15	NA	TGCGCCAGCAGCCAAGTTTCTAGTAATGCCTACGAGCAGTACTTC	CASSQVSSNAYEQYF
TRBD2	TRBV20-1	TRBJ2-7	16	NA	TGCAGTGCCCAAAATCCTAGCGGGGGGCCCCACAATGAGCAGTACTTC	CSAQNPSGGPHNEQYF
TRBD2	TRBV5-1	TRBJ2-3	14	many	TGCGCCAGCAGCTCTAGCGGGAGGGCAGATACGCAGTATTTT	CASSSSGRADTQYF
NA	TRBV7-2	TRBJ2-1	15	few	TGTGCCAGCAGCTTAGAGCCAGAGGTTTACAATGAGCAGTTCTTC	CASSLEPEVYNEQFF
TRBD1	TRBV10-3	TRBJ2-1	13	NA	TGTGTCATCAAGGGGGCGGAATACAATGAGCAGTTCTTC	CVIKGAEYNEQFF
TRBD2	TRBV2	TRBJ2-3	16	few	TGTGCCAGCTTGCCTAAGACTAGCGGGACCGCAGATACGCAGTATTTT	CASLPKTSGTADTQYF
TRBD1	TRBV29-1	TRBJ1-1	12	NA	TGCAGCGTTATAACAGGGGGCACTGAAGCTTTCTTT	CSVITGGTEAFF
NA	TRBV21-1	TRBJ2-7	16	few	TGTGCCAGCAGCTACCGGGACCCCGGAAGGTTCTACGAGCAGTACTTC	CASSYRDPGRFYEQYF
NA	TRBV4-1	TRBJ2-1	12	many	TGCGCCAGCAGCCACACCTACAATGAGCAGTTCTTC	CASSHTYNEQFF
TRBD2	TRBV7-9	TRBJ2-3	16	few	TGTGCCAGCAGCATTAGCGGGGGGCTAAGCACAGATACGCAGTATTTT	CASSISGGLSTDTQYF
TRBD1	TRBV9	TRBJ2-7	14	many	TGTGCCAGCAGCTCGCGCGGGACAGGGAACGAGCAGTACTTC	CASSSRGTGNEQYF
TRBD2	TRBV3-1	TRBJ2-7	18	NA	TGTGCCAGCAGCCCACAAACCTTTAGCGGGAGTTTCTCCTACGAGCAGTACTTC	CASSPQTFSGSFSYEQYF
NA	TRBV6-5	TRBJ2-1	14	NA	TGTGCCAGCAGTTACAGGAACCGGTACAATGAGCAGTTCTTC	CASSYRNRYNEQFF
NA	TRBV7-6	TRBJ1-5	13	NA	TGTGCCAGCAGCTTATTTGAGGATCAGCCCCAGCATTTT	CASSLFEDQPQHF
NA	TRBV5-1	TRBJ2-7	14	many	TGCGCCAGCAGCTTGGCCAGGGAGTTAGACGAGCAGTACTTC	CASSLARELDEQYF
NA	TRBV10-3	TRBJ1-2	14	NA	TGTGCCATCAATACCAAAGGGAAAGGCTATGGCTACACCTTC	CAINTKGKGYGYTF
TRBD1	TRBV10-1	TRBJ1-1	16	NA	TGCGCCAGCAGTGTGTCCTCCAGGGGGCTGAACACTGAAGCTTTCTTT	CASSVSSRGLNTEAFF
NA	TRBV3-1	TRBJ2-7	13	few	TGTGCCAGCAGCCAAGTACTCTACTACGAGCAGTACTTC	CASSQVLYYEQYF
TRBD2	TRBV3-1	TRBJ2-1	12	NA	TGTGCCAGCAGCCAGCGGGAGCTTGAGCAGTTCTTC	CASSQRELEQFF
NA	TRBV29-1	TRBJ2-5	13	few	TGCAGCGTTGACGGGGAGGAAGGGGAGACCCAGTACTTC	CSVDGEEGETQYF
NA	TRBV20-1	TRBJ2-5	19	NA	TGCAGTGCTAGAGATATGTGGCGGAGAGGGAAAAGGCGACCGGAGACCCAGTACTTC	CSARDMWRRGKRRPETQYF
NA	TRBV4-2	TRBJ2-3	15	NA	TGTGCCAGCAGTTTAGGGGAGGCCAGCACAGATGCGCAGTATTTT	CASSLGEASTDAQYF
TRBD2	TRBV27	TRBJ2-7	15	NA	TGTGCCAGCAGTCTAAGGGGGACTAGCGACCACGAGCAGTACTTC	CASSLRGTSDHEQYF
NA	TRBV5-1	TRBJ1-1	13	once	TGCGCCAGGCAGGGGCCGGGAGACACTGAAGCTTTCTTT	CARQGPGDTEAFF